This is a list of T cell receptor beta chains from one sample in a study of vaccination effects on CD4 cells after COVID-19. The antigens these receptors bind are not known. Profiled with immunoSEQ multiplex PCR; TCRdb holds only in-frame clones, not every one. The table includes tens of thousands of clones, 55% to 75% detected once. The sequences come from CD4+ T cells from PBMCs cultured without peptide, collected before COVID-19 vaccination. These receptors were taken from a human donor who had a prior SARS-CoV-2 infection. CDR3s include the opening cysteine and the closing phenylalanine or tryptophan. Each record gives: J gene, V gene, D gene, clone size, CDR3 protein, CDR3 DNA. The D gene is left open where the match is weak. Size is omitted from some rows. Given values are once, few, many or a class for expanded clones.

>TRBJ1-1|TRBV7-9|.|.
CASSLTRPGRSNTEAFF
TGTGCCAGCAGCCTAACCCGGCCCGGACGGTCAAACACTGAAGCTTTCTTT
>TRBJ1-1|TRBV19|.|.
CASSIRGYGGEAFF
TGTGCCAGTAGTATCAGGGGCTATGGGGGTGAAGCTTTCTTT
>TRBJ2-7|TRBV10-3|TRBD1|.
CAISELPQTGLYEQYF
TGTGCCATCAGTGAGCTCCCCCAGACAGGGCTCTACGAGCAGTACTTC
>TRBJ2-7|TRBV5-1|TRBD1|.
CASSFTGANYEQYF
TGCGCCAGCAGCTTCACAGGGGCTAACTACGAGCAGTACTTC
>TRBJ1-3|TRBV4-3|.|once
CASSREPHLTVSGNTIYF
TGCGCCAGCAGCCGCGAGCCGCATTTGACAGTCTCTGGAAACACCATATATTTT
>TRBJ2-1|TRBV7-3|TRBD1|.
CASSPEGALNNEQFF
TGTGCCAGCAGCCCCGAGGGGGCCCTAAACAATGAGCAGTTCTTC
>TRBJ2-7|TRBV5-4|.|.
CASSPTDKAYEQYF
TGTGCCAGCAGCCCCACCGACAAAGCCTACGAGCAGTACTTC
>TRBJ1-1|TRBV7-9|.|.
CASSKSTNTEAFF
TGTGCCAGCAGCAAATCAACGAACACTGAAGCTTTCTTT
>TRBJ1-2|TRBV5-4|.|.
CASSLDNYGYTF
TGTGCCAGCAGCTTGGACAACTATGGCTACACCTTC
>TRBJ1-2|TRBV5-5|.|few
CASSLVGGLYGYTF
TGTGCCAGCAGCTTGGTGGGGGGCCTCTATGGCTACACCTTC
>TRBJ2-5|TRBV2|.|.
CASSEARVGLVTQYF
TGTGCCAGCAGTGAAGCGCGAGTAGGGTTGGTGACCCAGTACTTC
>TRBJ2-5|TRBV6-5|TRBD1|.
CAALVGTDQETQYF
TGTGCCGCCCTAGTAGGGACAGACCAAGAGACCCAGTACTTC
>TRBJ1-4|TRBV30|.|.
CAWSVIGLPHTNEKLFF
TGTGCCTGGAGTGTAATCGGCCTACCTCACACTAATGAAAAACTGTTTTTT
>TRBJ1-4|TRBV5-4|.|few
CASSVGRTNEKLFF
TGTGCCAGCAGCGTGGGCAGGACTAATGAAAAACTGTTTTTT
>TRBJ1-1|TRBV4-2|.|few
CASSQLPTGSNTEAFF
TGTGCCAGCAGCCAGCTCCCAACAGGGTCGAACACTGAAGCTTTCTTT
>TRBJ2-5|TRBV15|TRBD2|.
CATSRDRPGRASGQETQYF
TGTGCCACCAGCAGAGATCGACCCGGGAGGGCCTCAGGACAAGAGACCCAGTACTTC
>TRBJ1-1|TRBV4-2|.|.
CASSQDRGRTEAFF
TGTGCCAGCAGCCAAGACAGGGGCCGCACTGAAGCTTTCTTT
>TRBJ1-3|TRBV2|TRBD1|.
CASRDTGAGNTIYF
TGTGCCAGCAGGGACACAGGGGCTGGAAACACCATATATTTT
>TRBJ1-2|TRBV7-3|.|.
CASSLGEDGGYTF
TGTGCCAGCAGCTTAGGGGAGGACGGTGGCTACACCTTC
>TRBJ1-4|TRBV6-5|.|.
CASSQRQHVNEKLFF
TGTGCCAGCAGTCAAAGACAGCACGTTAATGAAAAACTGTTTTTT
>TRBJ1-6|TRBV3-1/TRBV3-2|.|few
CASSQQQNSPLHF
TGTGCCAGCAGCCAACAGCAGAATTCACCCCTCCACTTT
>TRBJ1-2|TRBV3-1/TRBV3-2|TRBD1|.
CASSQIQGADGYTF
TGTGCCAGCAGCCAGATACAGGGGGCGGATGGCTACACCTTC
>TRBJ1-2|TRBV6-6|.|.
CASSYTGQSGGGYTF
TGTGCCAGCAGTTACACCGGACAGTCTGGCGGTGGCTACACCTTC
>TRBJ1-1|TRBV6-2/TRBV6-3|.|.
CASSAERAGYTEAFF
TGTGCCAGCAGCGCTGAGAGAGCAGGGTACACTGAAGCTTTCTTT
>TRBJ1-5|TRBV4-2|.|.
CASSQDRYQPQHF
TGTGCCAGCAGCCAAGATAGATATCAGCCCCAGCATTTT
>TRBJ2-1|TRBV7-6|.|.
CASSLELGRYNEQFF
TGTGCCAGCAGCTTAGAGCTTGGGAGGTACAATGAGCAGTTCTTC
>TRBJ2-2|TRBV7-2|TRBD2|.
CASSLAPGLAGVGELFF
TGTGCCAGCAGCTTAGCGCCGGGACTAGCGGGAGTCGGGGAGCTGTTTTTT
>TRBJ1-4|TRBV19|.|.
CASSSGGATNEKLFF
TGTGCCAGTAGTAGTGGGGGTGCAACTAATGAAAAACTGTTTTTT
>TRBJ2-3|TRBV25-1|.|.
CASSPRTVQDTQYF
TGTGCCAGCAGCCCGAGGACAGTCCAAGATACGCAGTATTTT
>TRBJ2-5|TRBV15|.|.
CATSRGWETQYF
TGTGCCACCAGCAGGGGGTGGGAGACCCAGTACTTC
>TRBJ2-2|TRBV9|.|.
CASSVATGRPNTGELFF
TGTGCCAGCAGCGTAGCTACGGGGCGCCCAAACACCGGGGAGCTGTTTTTT
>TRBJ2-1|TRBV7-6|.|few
CASSPQLSSYNEQFF
TGTGCCAGCAGCCCCCAGTTAAGCTCCTACAATGAGCAGTTCTTC
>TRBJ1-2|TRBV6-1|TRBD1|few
CASSEAQVLGQGGYGYTF
TGTGCCAGCAGTGAAGCGCAAGTACTGGGACAGGGAGGGTATGGCTACACCTTC
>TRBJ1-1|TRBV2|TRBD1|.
CASSRGQVTEAFF
TGTGCCAGCAGCAGGGGGCAGGTCACTGAAGCTTTCTTT
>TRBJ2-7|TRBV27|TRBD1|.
CASSLSRDRGYEQYF
TGTGCCAGCAGTTTAAGCCGGGACAGGGGCTACGAGCAGTACTTC
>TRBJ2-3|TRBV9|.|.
CASSARTSTDTQYF
TGTGCCAGCAGCGCACGAACTAGCACAGATACGCAGTATTTT
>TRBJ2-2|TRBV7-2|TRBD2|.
CASSPGLAGAGELFF
TGTGCCAGCAGCCCCGGACTAGCGGGAGCGGGGGAGCTGTTTTTT
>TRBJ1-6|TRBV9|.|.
CASSVAGPDNSPLHF
TGTGCCAGCAGCGTAGCAGGCCCCGATAATTCACCCCTCCACTTT
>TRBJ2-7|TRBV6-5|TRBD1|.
CASSPRSGGHEQYF
TGTGCCAGCAGTCCCCGTTCAGGGGGCCACGAGCAGTACTTC
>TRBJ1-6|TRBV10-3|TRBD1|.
CAISGQGDSPLHF
TGTGCCATCAGTGGACAGGGTGATTCACCCCTCCACTTT
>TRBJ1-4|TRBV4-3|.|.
CASSLLTGEKLFF
TGCGCCAGCAGCCTCCTAACTGGTGAAAAACTGTTTTTT
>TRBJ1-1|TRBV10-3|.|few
CAISAPAKAEAFF
TGTGCCATCAGTGCCCCCGCGAAGGCCGAAGCTTTCTTT
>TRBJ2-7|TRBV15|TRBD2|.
CATSRDPGGSYEQYF
TGTGCCACCAGCAGAGATCCGGGGGGGTCCTACGAGCAGTACTTC
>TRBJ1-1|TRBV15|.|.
CATSRDPGPGTEAFF
TGTGCCACCAGCAGAGATCCCGGGCCCGGGACTGAAGCTTTCTTT
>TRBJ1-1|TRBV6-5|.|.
CATQENTEAFF
TGTGCCACTCAGGAGAACACTGAAGCTTTCTTT
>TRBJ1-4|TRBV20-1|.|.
CSAGGGEKLFF
TGCAGTGCAGGGGGGGGCGAAAAACTGTTTTTT
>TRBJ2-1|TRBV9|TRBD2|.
CASSAPSGNYNEQFF
TGTGCCAGCAGCGCACCTAGCGGGAACTACAATGAGCAGTTCTTC
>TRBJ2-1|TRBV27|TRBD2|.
CASSPTSVSYNEQFF
TGTGCCAGCAGCCCAACTAGCGTCTCCTACAATGAGCAGTTCTTC
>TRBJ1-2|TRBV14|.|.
CASSQDMISNYGYTF
TGTGCCAGCAGCCAAGATATGATCAGCAACTATGGCTACACCTTC
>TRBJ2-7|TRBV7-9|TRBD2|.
CASSVAGGYEQYF
TGTGCCAGCAGCGTGGCGGGAGGCTACGAGCAGTACTTC
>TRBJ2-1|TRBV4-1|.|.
CASSQADRLNEQFF
TGCGCCAGCAGCCAAGCGGACCGGTTGAATGAGCAGTTCTTC
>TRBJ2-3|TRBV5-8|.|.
CASSLTIGFTDTQYF
TGTGCCAGCAGCCTGACAATTGGGTTCACAGATACGCAGTATTTT
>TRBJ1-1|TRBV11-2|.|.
CASSFLRGDTEAFF
TGTGCCAGCAGCTTTTTGAGAGGGGACACTGAAGCTTTCTTT
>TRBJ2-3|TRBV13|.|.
CASSLKVAEFTDTQYF
TGTGCCAGCAGCTTGAAGGTAGCGGAATTCACAGATACGCAGTATTTT
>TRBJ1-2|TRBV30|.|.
CAAEFYGYTF
TGTGCCGCCGAATTCTATGGCTACACCTTC
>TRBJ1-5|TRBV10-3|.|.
CAISETAGSNQPQHF
TGTGCCATCAGTGAAACAGCCGGTAGCAATCAGCCCCAGCATTTT